Below, 2 T cell receptor beta chains from the same sample are listed, as sequenced in a study of T cells in Graves' hyperthyroidism and ophthalmopathy. The TCR beta CDR3 regions underwent amplification using RNA transcripts as the source. HTBI primers were employed in a first-round RT-PCR of the TCR CDR3. TCRdb fed the multiplex PCR reads into MiXCR, producing one record per CDR3 protein. The table has around 520,000 distinct CDR3 sequences, over 13% seen once. Sequencing was done on a sample of blood. These receptors originate from a woman younger than 35 with Graves' hyperthyroidism.

This clonotype was observed many times. The rearrangement joins TRBV3-1 to TRBJ2-3, with TRBD2 matching 8 bases. The CDR3 has 16 residues. Germline CDR1 and CDR2: LGHDT and YNNKEL (reference sequence). The junction had 4 bases not matched to a gene; V was cut back by 1 base and J by 1 base. The CDR3 here is CASSQASGSGTDTQYF. The CDR3 DNA is TGTGCCAGCAGCCAAGCGAGCGGGAGTGGCACAGATACGCAGTATTTT.

This clonotype was detected ten times or more. Here the CDR3 DNA reads TGCAGTGCTGCCCCCGGGACAGGGAGAGAAAAACTGTTTTTT. Its protein is CSAAPGTGREKLFF. V is TRBV20-1 and J is TRBJ1-4, with 9 bases that match TRBD1. Per the germline V gene, CDR1 is DFQATT and CDR2 is SNEGSKA (reference sequence). Trimming took 5 bases from V and 8 from J; bases not matched to a gene: 9. The CDR3 extends over 14 amino acids.